This TCR beta chain originates from a study of regulatory T cells in long-lasting Graves disease. Time point indicated: newly diagnosed GD, antithyroid drugs for less than 3 months. PBMCs provided the RNA from which the TCR library was made. The sample holds one count of this clonotype. iRepertoire HTBI primers and Arm-PCR of CDR3 regions built TCR beta libraries. TCRdb ran MiXCR on the multiplex PCR reads and lists one entry per CDR3 protein. The sample shows about 620,000 distinct CDR3 sequences, 15% to 20% of them seen only once. Trimming cost V 4 bases and J 13 bases; bases outside gene matches: 6. Per germline, CDR1 SNHLY and CDR2 FYNNEI. This CDR3 has 13 residues. The sample was also reused in another study, on T cells in Graves' hyperthyroidism and ophthalmopathy. In that study: The hyperthyroidism was newly diagnosed and had lasted under 2 months; the patients were aged 18 to 65. Most thyroid clonotypes with frequency above 0.001 were detected in blood.

Sequencing used peripheral blood mononuclear cells (PBMCs), obtained at new diagnosis, from a patient treated with antithyroid drugs. The chain joins TRBV2 to TRBJ2-1; 11 bases line up with TRBD2. This receptor was taken from a woman aged 30 to 39 with Graves disease. CDR3 in DNA: TGTGCCAGCAGTGTAACTAGCGGGAGCACACAGTTCTTC. The encoded protein is CASSVTSGSTQFF. Full variable domain (outside the CDR3, taken from reference TRBV2 and TRBJ2-1): EPEVTQTPSHQVTQMGQEVILRCVPISNHLYFYWYRQILGQKVEFLVSFYNNEISEKSEIFDDQFSVERPDGSNFTLKIRSTKLEDSAMYFCASSVTSGSTQFFGPGTRLTVL.